This T cell receptor (beta chain) was identified in a study of T cell responses to AZD1222 COVID-19 vaccine. Background on the study: Samples with a second dose at about 4 or about 12 weeks were pooled together.

Produced via immunoSEQ multiplex PCR; TCRdb's table is partial and in-frame only. Of around 63,000 clones listed, 65% to 90% are singletons. V lost 7 bases and J lost 4; bases outside the gene matches: 4. The germline gives CDR1 MDHEN, CDR2 SYDVKM. The CDR3 is 13 amino acids. Remarks on this clone: Antigen: not known.

General study results and limits: Donors were chiefly white British, with a greater number of females, and clonal diversity was perhaps underestimated.

This chain joins TRBV28 and TRBJ1-1; TRBD1 matches 9 bases. The specimen comprised peripheral blood, sampled on day 0 of AZD1222 vaccination. This receptor was identified in an adult in good health. CDR3 amino acids: CASTRDRVTEAFF. The CDR3, as DNA: TGTGCCAGCACCAGGGACAGGGTCACTGAAGCTTTCTTT. Together with reference TRBV28 and TRBJ1-1, the CDR3 gives the full variable domain: DVKVTQSSRYLVKRTGEKVFLECVQDMDHENMFWYRQDPGLGLRLIYFSYDVKMKEKGDIPEGYSVSREKKERFSLILESASTNQTSMYLCASTRDRVTEAFFGQGTRLTVV.